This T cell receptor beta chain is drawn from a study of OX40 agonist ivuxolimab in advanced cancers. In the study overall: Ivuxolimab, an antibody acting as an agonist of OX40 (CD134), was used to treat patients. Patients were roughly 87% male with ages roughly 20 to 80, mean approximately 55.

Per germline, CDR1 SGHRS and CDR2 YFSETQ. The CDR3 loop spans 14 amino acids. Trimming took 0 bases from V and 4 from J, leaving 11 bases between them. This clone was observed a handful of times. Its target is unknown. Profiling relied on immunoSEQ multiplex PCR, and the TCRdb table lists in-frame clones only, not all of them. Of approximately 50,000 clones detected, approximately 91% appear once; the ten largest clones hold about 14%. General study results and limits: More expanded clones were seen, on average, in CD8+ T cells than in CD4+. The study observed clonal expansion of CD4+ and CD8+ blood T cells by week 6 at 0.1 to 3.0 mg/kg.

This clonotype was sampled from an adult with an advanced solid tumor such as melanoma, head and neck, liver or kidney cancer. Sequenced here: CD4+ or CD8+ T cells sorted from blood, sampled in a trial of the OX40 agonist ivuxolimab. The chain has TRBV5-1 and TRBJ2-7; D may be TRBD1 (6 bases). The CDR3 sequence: CASSLVVRGYEQYF. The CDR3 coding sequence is TGCGCCAGCAGCTTGGTTGTCAGGGGATACGAGCAGTACTTC.